The rows below give T cell receptor beta chains drawn from one sample of a study of molecular identifiers for immune sequencing clone quantification. Via MiXCR, TCRdb re-called the PCR reads, giving one row per CDR3 protein. The table lists around 480,000 distinct CDR3 sequences, about 21% of them singletons, with 0.7% to 0.95% in the top ten. The sample consisted of naive CD8+ T cells from blood, with Jurkat cell RNA spiked in. The receptors here all came from a human donor in good health. Some libraries in this study had Jurkat cell RNA spiked in. Both conserved end residues are part of each CDR3. The order of the fields is D gene, V gene, clone size, J gene, CDR3 DNA, CDR3 protein. A D gene is named only where the DNA matches it firmly. Part of the rows lack a size; the others show once, few, many or a class for expanded clones.

d_call: TRBD1
v_call: TRBV27
clone_size: few
j_call: TRBJ2-7
cdr3_nt: TGTGCCAGCAGTGGGGGGACAGGGAACGAGCAGTACTTC
cdr3_aa: CASSGGTGNEQYF

d_call: TRBD1
v_call: TRBV12-3/TRBV12-4
clone_size: NA
j_call: TRBJ2-7
cdr3_nt: TGTGCCAGCAGTACCCCCCGGGACAGCTTCTACGAGCAGTACTTC
cdr3_aa: CASSTPRDSFYEQYF

d_call: NA
v_call: TRBV15
clone_size: few
j_call: TRBJ1-5
cdr3_nt: TGTGCCACCAGCAGAGATTGGAGTGTTGGCAATCAGCCCCAGCATTTT
cdr3_aa: CATSRDWSVGNQPQHF

d_call: TRBD1
v_call: TRBV6-5
clone_size: many
j_call: TRBJ1-4
cdr3_nt: TGTGCCAGCAGTCAGGGGGCGACTAATGAAAAACTGTTTTTT
cdr3_aa: CASSQGATNEKLFF

d_call: TRBD1
v_call: TRBV11-2
clone_size: few
j_call: TRBJ2-3
cdr3_nt: TGTGCCAGCAGCTTAGGTTTTCAGGGGGCAATAGATACGCAGTATTTT
cdr3_aa: CASSLGFQGAIDTQYF

d_call: TRBD1
v_call: TRBV3-1
clone_size: many
j_call: TRBJ2-2
cdr3_nt: TGTGCCAGCAGACCTCTATCGGGACAGGGAGTAGCCGGGGAGCTGTTTTTT
cdr3_aa: CASRPLSGQGVAGELFF

d_call: NA
v_call: TRBV7-9
clone_size: few
j_call: TRBJ2-7
cdr3_nt: TGTGCCAGCAGCCCCAGGACACCCACCTACGAGCAGTACTTC
cdr3_aa: CASSPRTPTYEQYF

d_call: TRBD1
v_call: TRBV19
clone_size: NA
j_call: TRBJ1-1
cdr3_nt: TGTGCCGGTGAGGCCGGGACAGCAATTAGGAACACTGAAGCTTTCTTT
cdr3_aa: CAGEAGTAIRNTEAFF

d_call: TRBD1
v_call: TRBV7-9
clone_size: many
j_call: TRBJ1-1
cdr3_nt: TGTGCCAGCAGCTTACCGGCCGGGACAGAGCTGAACACTGAAGCTTTCTTT
cdr3_aa: CASSLPAGTELNTEAFF

d_call: NA
v_call: TRBV28
clone_size: many
j_call: TRBJ2-7
cdr3_nt: TGTGCCAGCAGTTTCAGAGGGCGACTAGACTACGAGCAGTACTTC
cdr3_aa: CASSFRGRLDYEQYF

d_call: TRBD2
v_call: TRBV7-9
clone_size: NA
j_call: TRBJ2-1
cdr3_nt: TGTGCCAGCAGCTTACCTAGCGGGGGGCCCAACAATGAGCAGTTCTTC
cdr3_aa: CASSLPSGGPNNEQFF

d_call: NA
v_call: TRBV30
clone_size: many
j_call: TRBJ2-7
cdr3_nt: TGTGCCTGGAGTGTACTAGGGGACGAGCAGTACTTC
cdr3_aa: CAWSVLGDEQYF

d_call: NA
v_call: TRBV27
clone_size: many
j_call: TRBJ1-1
cdr3_nt: TGTGCCAGCAGTCTATCCGGACGGAATGAAGCTTTCTTT
cdr3_aa: CASSLSGRNEAFF

d_call: TRBD2
v_call: TRBV4-1
clone_size: many
j_call: TRBJ2-1
cdr3_nt: TGCGCCAGCAGCCAAGATCAACTAGCGGGGAATGAGCAGTTCTTC
cdr3_aa: CASSQDQLAGNEQFF

d_call: TRBD2
v_call: TRBV20-1
clone_size: once
j_call: TRBJ2-5
cdr3_nt: TGCAGTGCTAGATTAGCGGGGGTAGAGGCCCAGTACTTC
cdr3_aa: CSARLAGVEAQYF

d_call: NA
v_call: TRBV20-1
clone_size: NA
j_call: TRBJ2-7
cdr3_nt: TGCAGTGCTAGAGATCGGGTGAGCAGCCGAGGGCTCTACGAGCAGTACTTC
cdr3_aa: CSARDRVSSRGLYEQYF

d_call: TRBD1
v_call: TRBV19
clone_size: NA
j_call: TRBJ2-7
cdr3_nt: TGTGCCAGTAGTTACGACAGGGAAGGCCACGAGCAGTACTTC
cdr3_aa: CASSYDREGHEQYF